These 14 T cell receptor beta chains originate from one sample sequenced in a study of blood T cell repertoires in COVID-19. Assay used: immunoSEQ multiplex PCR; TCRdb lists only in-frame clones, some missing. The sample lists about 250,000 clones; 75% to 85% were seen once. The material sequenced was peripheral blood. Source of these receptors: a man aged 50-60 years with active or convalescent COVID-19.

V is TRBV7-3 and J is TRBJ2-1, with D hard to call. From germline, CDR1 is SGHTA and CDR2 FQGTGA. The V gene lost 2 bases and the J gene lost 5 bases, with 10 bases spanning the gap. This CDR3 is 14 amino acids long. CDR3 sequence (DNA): TGTGCCAGCAGCTTACGAGTGTCCCACAATGAGCAGTTCTTC. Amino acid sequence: CASSLRVSHNEQFF.

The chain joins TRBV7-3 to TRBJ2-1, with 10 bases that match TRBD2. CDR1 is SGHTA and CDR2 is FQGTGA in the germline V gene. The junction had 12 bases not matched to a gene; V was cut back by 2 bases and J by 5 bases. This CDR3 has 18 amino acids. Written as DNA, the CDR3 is TGTGCCAGCAGCTTAGAAAGCCTAGCGGGAGTGGGGCACAATGAGCAGTTCTTC. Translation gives CASSLESLAGVGHNEQFF.

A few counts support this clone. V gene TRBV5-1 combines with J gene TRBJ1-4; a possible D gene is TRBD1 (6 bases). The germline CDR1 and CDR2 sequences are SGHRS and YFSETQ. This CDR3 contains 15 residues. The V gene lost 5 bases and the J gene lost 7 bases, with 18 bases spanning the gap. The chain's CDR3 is CASSRGAGFGEKLFF. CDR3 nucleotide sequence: TGCGCCAGCAGTCGGGGGGCAGGATTCGGTGAAAAACTGTTTTTT.

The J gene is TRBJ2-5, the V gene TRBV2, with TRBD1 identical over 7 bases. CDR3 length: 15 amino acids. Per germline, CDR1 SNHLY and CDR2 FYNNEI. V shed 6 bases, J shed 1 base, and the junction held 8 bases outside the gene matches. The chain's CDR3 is CASRETGTIQETQYF. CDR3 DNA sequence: TGTGCCAGCAGGGAGACAGGGACGATCCAAGAGACCCAGTACTTC. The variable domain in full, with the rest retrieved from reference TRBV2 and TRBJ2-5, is EPEVTQTPSHQVTQMGQEVILRCVPISNHLYFYWYRQILGQKVEFLVSFYNNEISEKSEIFDDQFSVERPDGSNFTLKIRSTKLEDSAMYFCASRETGTIQETQYFGPGTRLLVL.

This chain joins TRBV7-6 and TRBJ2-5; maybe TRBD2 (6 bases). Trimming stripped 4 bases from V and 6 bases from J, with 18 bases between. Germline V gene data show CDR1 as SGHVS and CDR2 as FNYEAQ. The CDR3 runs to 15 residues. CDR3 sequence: CASSSTRTAQKTQYF. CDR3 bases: TGTGCCAGCAGCTCGACTAGGACGGCCCAGAAGACCCAGTACTTC.

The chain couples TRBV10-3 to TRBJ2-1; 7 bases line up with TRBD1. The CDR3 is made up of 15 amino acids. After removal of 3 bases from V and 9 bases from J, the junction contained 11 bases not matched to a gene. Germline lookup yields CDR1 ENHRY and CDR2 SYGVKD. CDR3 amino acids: CAISDGTATISEQFF. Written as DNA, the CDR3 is TGTGCCATCAGTGATGGGACAGCGACAATCAGTGAGCAGTTCTTC.

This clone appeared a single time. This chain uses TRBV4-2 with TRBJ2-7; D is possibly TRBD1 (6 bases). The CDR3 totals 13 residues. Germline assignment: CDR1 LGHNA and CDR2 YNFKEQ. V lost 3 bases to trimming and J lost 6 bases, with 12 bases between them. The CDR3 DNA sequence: TGTGCCAGCAGCCAGGAGCAGGGGTCCGAGCAGTACTTC. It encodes CASSQEQGSEQYF.

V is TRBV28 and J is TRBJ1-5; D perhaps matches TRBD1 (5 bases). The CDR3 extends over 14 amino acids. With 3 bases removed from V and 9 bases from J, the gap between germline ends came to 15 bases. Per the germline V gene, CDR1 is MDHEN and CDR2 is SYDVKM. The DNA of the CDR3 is TGTGCCAGCAGTTTCGGGTTAGGGGTTCGGCCCCAGCATTTT. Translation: CASSFGLGVRPQHF.

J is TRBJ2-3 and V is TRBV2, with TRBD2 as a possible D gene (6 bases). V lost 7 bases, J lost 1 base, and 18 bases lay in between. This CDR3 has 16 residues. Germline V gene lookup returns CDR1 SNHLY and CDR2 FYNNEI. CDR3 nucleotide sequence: TGTGCCAGCATTTGGAGCGGGTCACGGGGCACAGATACGCAGTATTTT. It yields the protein CASIWSGSRGTDTQYF.

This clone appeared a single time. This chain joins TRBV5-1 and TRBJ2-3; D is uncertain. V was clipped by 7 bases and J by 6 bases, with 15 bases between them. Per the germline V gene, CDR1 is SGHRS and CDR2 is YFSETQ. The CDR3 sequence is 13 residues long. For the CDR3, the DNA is TGCGCCAGCTACAATTATGAAGTGGATACGCAGTATTTT. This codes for CASYNYEVDTQYF.

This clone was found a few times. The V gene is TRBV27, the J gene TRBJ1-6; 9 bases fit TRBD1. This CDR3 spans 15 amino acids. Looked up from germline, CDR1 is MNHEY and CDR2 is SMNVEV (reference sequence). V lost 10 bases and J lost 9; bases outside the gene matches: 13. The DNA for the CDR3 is TGTGCCAACCGGTCCCGGGACAGGGACTGTTCACCCCTCCACTTT. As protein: CANRSRDRDCSPLHF.

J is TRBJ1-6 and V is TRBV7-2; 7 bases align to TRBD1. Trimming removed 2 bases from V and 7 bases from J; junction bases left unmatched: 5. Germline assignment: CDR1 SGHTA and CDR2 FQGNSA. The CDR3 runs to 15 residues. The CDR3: CASSLQGQLNSPLHF. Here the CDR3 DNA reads TGTGCCAGCAGCTTACAGGGACAGCTAAATTCACCCCTCCACTTT.

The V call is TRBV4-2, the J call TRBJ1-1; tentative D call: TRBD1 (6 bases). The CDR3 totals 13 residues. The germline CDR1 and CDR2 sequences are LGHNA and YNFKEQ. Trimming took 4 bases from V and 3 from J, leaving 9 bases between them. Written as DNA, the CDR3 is TGTGCCAGCAGCCCAGGACAGTACACTGAAGCTTTCTTT. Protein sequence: CASSPGQYTEAFF.

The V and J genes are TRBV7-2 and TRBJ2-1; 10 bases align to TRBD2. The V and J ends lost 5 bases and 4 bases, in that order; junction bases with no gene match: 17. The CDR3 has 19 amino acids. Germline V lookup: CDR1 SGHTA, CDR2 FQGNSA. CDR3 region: CASSKKTRQLAGMYNEQFF. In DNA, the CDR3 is TGTGCCAGCAGCAAAAAAACCCGGCAACTAGCGGGAATGTACAATGAGCAGTTCTTC.